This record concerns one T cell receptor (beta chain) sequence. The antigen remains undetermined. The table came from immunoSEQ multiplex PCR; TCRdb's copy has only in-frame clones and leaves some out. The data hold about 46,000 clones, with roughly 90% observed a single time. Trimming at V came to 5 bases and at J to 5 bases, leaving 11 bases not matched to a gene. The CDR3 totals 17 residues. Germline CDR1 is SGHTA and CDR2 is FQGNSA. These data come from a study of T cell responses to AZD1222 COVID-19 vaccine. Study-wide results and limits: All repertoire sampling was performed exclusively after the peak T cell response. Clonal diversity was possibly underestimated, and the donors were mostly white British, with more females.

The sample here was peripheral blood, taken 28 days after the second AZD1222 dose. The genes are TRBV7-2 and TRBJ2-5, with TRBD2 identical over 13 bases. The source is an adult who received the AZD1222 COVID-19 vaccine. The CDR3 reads CASSLGRTSGSDETQYF. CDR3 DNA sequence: TGTGCCAGCAGCCTGGGACGGACTAGCGGGAGCGATGAGACCCAGTACTTC.